Shown below are 26 T cell receptor beta chains from a single sample sequenced in a study of T-cell reconstitution after alpha-beta-depleted transplantation in children. Preparing the TCRbeta library involved the use of unique molecular identifiers. TCRdb re-called the PCR reads with MiXCR, one entry per CDR3 protein. This sample yields some 830,000 distinct CDR3 sequences, of which under 20% are seen a single time; roughly 5% belongs to the top ten. Sequenced here: PBMCs, mostly from graft donor cells, sampled 360 days after TCRalphabeta/CD19-depleted stem cell transplant. All receptors come from a male patient between 5 and 17 years old who had a stem cell transplant for acute lymphoblastic leukemia, so the T cells may come from the graft donor.

In its sample, this clonotype was seen a few times. V gene TRBV7-9 combines with J gene TRBJ2-1; 8 bases map to TRBD2. This CDR3 spans 16 amino acids. CDR1 and CDR2 (germline): SEHNR, FQNEAQ (reference sequence). Unmatched junction bases numbered 10, after V lost 7 bases and J lost 2 bases. CDR3 protein: CASNGLAGKTYNEQFF. For the CDR3, the DNA is TGTGCCAGCAACGGGCTAGCGGGTAAGACCTACAATGAGCAGTTCTTC. The full variable domain, its missing parts supplied by reference TRBV7-9 and TRBJ2-1, is DTGVSQNPRHKITKRGQNVTFRCDPISEHNRLYWYRQTLGQGPEFLTYFQNEAQLEKSRLLSDRFSAERPKGSFSTLEIQRTEQGDSAMYLCASNGLAGKTYNEQFFGPGTRLTVL.

This chain uses TRBV5-1 with TRBJ2-7, with D uncertain. The CDR3 is made up of 14 amino acids. The V and J ends lost 0 bases and 3 bases respectively, with 10 bases between them. The germline V gene has CDR1 SGHRS and CDR2 YFSETQ. DNA of the CDR3: TGCGCCAGCAGCTTGGGGGCAGTCGGCTACGAGCAGTACTTC. Protein product: CASSLGAVGYEQYF.

This clonotype was seen many times. The gene calls are TRBV5-1 and TRBJ2-2; 9 bases are a match to TRBD2. CDR3 length equals 15 residues. The germline V gene encodes CDR1 SGHRS and CDR2 YFSETQ. Losses at the gene ends were 2 bases for V and 6 bases for J; bases not matched to a gene: 5. CDR3 loop: CASSFVAGVAGELFF. The DNA of the CDR3 is TGCGCCAGCAGCTTCGTAGCGGGAGTGGCCGGGGAGCTGTTTTTT.

This sequence joins TRBV30 and TRBJ2-1; D is perhaps TRBD1 or TRBD2 (6 bases each). This CDR3 is built from 15 residues. CDR1 and CDR2 (germline): GTSNPN, SVGIG (reference sequence). Trimming pared 0 bases from V and 9 bases from J, leaving 18 bases between. Here the CDR3 DNA reads TGTGCCTGGAGTGTAGTTTGGGACTTAGGGGGTGAGCAGTTCTTC. Encoded protein: CAWSVVWDLGGEQFF.

This clonotype was counted a few times. The chain has TRBV3-1 and TRBJ2-7, with 7 nucleotides matching TRBD2. CDR3 length: 13 residues. The J segment lost 4 bases and the V segment lost 8 bases, leaving 8 bases of the junction unmatched. Germline V CDR1 and CDR2: LGHDT, YNNKEL (reference sequence). The CDR3: CASGAGDGYEQYF. CDR3 nucleotide sequence: TGTGCCAGCGGCGCGGGAGATGGATACGAGCAGTACTTC.

There are a few counts of this clonotype. The chain joins TRBV2 to TRBJ2-1; the D gene is possibly TRBD2 (7 bases). The CDR3 runs to 17 residues. Germline CDR1 is SNHLY and CDR2 is FYNNEI. V was pared by 6 bases and J by 0 bases, with 18 bases between. The CDR3 coding sequence is TGTGCCAGCAGAGCTCCGGGGGGCTTCAGCTCCTACAATGAGCAGTTCTTC. This translates into CASRAPGGFSSYNEQFF.

This clonotype has only a few counts. This chain connects TRBV20-1 to TRBJ2-2; no clear D gene. The CDR3 runs to 13 residues. The ends were cut back, 5 bases at V and 4 bases at J, with 11 bases in the middle. In germline, CDR1 is DFQATT, CDR2 SNEGSKA (reference sequence). Here the CDR3 reads CSAFGLFTGELFF. CDR3 DNA sequence: TGCAGTGCTTTCGGTCTTTTCACCGGGGAGCTGTTTTTT.

This clonotype was seen a few times. The chain links TRBV4-1 to TRBJ2-1; 9 nucleotides align to TRBD2. The CDR3 runs 17 residues. The germline CDR1 and CDR2 sequences are MGHRA and YSYEKL. Losses at the gene ends were 0 bases for V and 7 bases for J; bases not matched to a gene: 10. The CDR3 loop is CASSQEEAGGPWNEQFF. The CDR3 DNA sequence: TGCGCCAGCAGCCAAGAGGAGGCGGGAGGGCCATGGAATGAGCAGTTCTTC.

This clonotype was observed many times. The chain recombines TRBV4-1 with TRBJ2-3, with 14 bases fitting TRBD2. Germline V lookup: CDR1 MGHRA, CDR2 YSYEKL. This CDR3 is built from 16 residues. After removal of 0 bases from V and 6 bases from J, the junction contained 2 bases not matched to a gene. CDR3 in amino acids: CASSQEGLAGADTQYF. CDR3 bases: TGCGCCAGCAGCCAAGAGGGACTAGCGGGAGCCGATACGCAGTATTTT.

V usage is TRBV9 and J usage is TRBJ2-7; 8 bases map to TRBD2. The CDR3 length is 15 residues. Trimming cost V 0 bases and J 0 bases; bases outside gene matches: 2. The germline gives CDR1 SGDLS, CDR2 YYNGEE. The CDR3 nucleotides are TGTGCCAGCAGCGTAGCGGGAGGGACCTCCTACGAGCAGTACTTC. Translated, it gives CASSVAGGTSYEQYF. The variable domain in full, completed from reference TRBV9 and TRBJ2-7, reads DSGVTQTPKHLITATGQRVTLRCSPRSGDLSVYWYQQSLDQGLQFLIQYYNGEERAKGNILERFSAQQFPDLHSELNLSSLELGDSALYFCASSVAGGTSYEQYFGPGTRLTVT.

This clonotype was observed at least ten times. V gene TRBV7-9 combines with J gene TRBJ2-7; 7 nucleotides agree with TRBD1. CDR1 is SEHNR and CDR2 is FQNEAQ in the germline V gene (reference sequence). The CDR3 runs to 16 residues. V shed 6 bases, J shed 4 bases, and the junction held 15 bases outside the gene matches. The CDR3 loop is CASSRLGGPYPYEQYF. As DNA, the CDR3 is TGTGCCAGCAGTCGTCTAGGGGGCCCTTACCCTTACGAGCAGTACTTC.

This chain uses TRBV5-6 with TRBJ2-2; D is perhaps TRBD1 (5 bases). The CDR3 is made up of 17 amino acids. Trimming removed 5 bases at V and 0 bases at J, with 17 bases between. Germline CDR1 is SGHDT and CDR2 is YYEEEE. In DNA form, the CDR3 reads TGTGCCAGCAGTTGGAGTGACAGCCTCGCGAACACCGGGGAGCTGTTTTTT. Translated, it gives CASSWSDSLANTGELFF.

For the CDR3, the DNA is TGCAGTGCTAGAGGTGTGCCCAACTATGGCTACACCTTC. Residues: CSARGVPNYGYTF. J is TRBJ1-2 and V is TRBV20-1; unclear D gene. Trimming left V 1 base short and J 2 bases short, with 8 bases between. The CDR3 totals 13 residues. Germline lookup yields CDR1 DFQATT and CDR2 SNEGSKA (reference sequence).

This clonotype was picked up many times. The chain joins TRBV5-1 to TRBJ2-1, with unresolved D. This CDR3 region has 16 residues. Looked up from germline, CDR1 is SGHRS and CDR2 is YFSETQ. The V end lost 0 bases, the J end lost 8 bases, and 18 bases lay between the germline ends. For the CDR3, the DNA is TGCGCCAGCAGCTTGGGTCTTAGCCCAGCGCGCCATGAGCAGTTCTTC. This sequence encodes CASSLGLSPARHEQFF.

This clonotype was counted a few times. The chain recombines TRBV6-5 with TRBJ2-2; no clear D. CDR3 size: 17 residues. Trimming left V 2 bases short and J 6 bases short, with 19 bases between. The germline CDR1 and CDR2 sequences are MNHEY and SVGAGI. The DNA of the CDR3 is TGTGCCAGCAGTTACCAAACCGGGCGGAGAAGGGCCGGGGAGCTGTTTTTT. Translated, it gives CASSYQTGRRRAGELFF.

In this sample, this clonotype turned up a few times. The rearrangement joins TRBV12-3 or TRBV12-4 to TRBJ2-2; D possibly uses TRBD1 or TRBD2 (5 bases each). This CDR3 is built from 13 residues. Trimming removed 10 bases from V and 1 base from J, with 10 bases in between. The CDR3 region is CAIRDGNTGELFF. The CDR3 nucleotides read TGTGCCATCCGGGACGGGAACACCGGGGAGCTGTTTTTT.

A few counts support this clonotype. The CDR3, as DNA: TGCAGCGTTGTACAAAACACTGAAGCTTTCTTT. This codes for CSVVQNTEAFF. The rearrangement uses TRBV29-1 and TRBJ1-1; no reliable D call. The germline CDR1 and CDR2 sequences are SQVTM and ANQGSEA. The CDR3 has 11 amino acids. V was trimmed by 4 bases and J by 2 bases, leaving 5 bases between them.

This clonotype was seen a handful of times. The chain has TRBV29-1 and TRBJ2-1; 13 positions agree with TRBD2. There are 16 residues in the CDR3. Germline CDR1 and CDR2: SQVTM and ANQGSEA. V gave up 4 bases and J gave up 6 bases; unmatched junction bases: 9. The CDR3 here is CSVGSPGLAGPNEQFF. As DNA, the CDR3 is TGCAGCGTTGGGTCACCGGGACTAGCGGGACCCAATGAGCAGTTCTTC.

This clonotype occurred a few times. The V gene is TRBV12-3 or TRBV12-4, the J gene TRBJ2-5; D uncertain. Trimming removed 3 bases from V and 0 bases from J, with 8 bases in between. The length of the CDR3 is 14 residues. In nucleotides, the CDR3 is TGTGCCAGCAGTTTTCCACCGAACCAAGAGACCCAGTACTTC. As protein: CASSFPPNQETQYF.

This clonotype has only a few counts. The gene calls are TRBV7-3 and TRBJ2-2, with D maybe TRBD2 (5 bases). CDR1 SGHTA and CDR2 FQGTGA come from the germline V gene. Trimming stripped 5 bases from V and 7 bases from J, with 11 bases between. The CDR3 consists of 13 residues. CDR3 nucleotide sequence: TGTGCCAGCAGCGATGTCGGGGTCGGGGAGCTGTTTTTT. Protein sequence: CASSDVGVGELFF.

This clonotype was detected only a few times. Written as DNA, the CDR3 is TGTGCCAGCGCTGAGAGGGGCCGCACCCTTGAAGCTTTCTTT. Translated: CASAERGRTLEAFF. The chain uses TRBV6-1 and TRBJ1-1, with TRBD1 as a possible D gene (5 bases). Trimming took 8 bases from V and 7 from J, leaving 20 bases between them. Germline loops: CDR1 MNHNS, CDR2 SASEGT. This CDR3 region has 14 residues.

This clonotype was counted between two and nine times. The V call is TRBV6-5, the J call TRBJ2-7, with unresolved D. Germline CDR1 MNHEY, CDR2 SVGAGI. V gave up 0 bases and J gave up 5 bases, with 8 bases separating them. This CDR3 has 13 amino acids. CDR3 sequence (DNA): TGTGCCAGCAGTTACTCGCCCGGAAACGAGCAGTACTTC. This translates into CASSYSPGNEQYF.

V usage is TRBV12-3 or TRBV12-4 and J usage is TRBJ1-2; TRBD1 agrees at 8 bases. The V segment lost 3 bases and the J segment 8 bases; nucleotides outside the gene matches: 11. This CDR3 has 15 residues. CDR3 loop: CASSFSLAGQVGYTF. The CDR3 DNA follows: TGTGCCAGCAGTTTCAGTCTGGCGGGACAGGTCGGCTACACCTTC.

This rearrangement joins TRBV7-9 to TRBJ2-3; TRBD2 matches 9 bases. Per germline, CDR1 SEHNR and CDR2 FQNEAQ (reference sequence). The CDR3 runs 14 residues. Trimming cost V 5 bases and J 5 bases; bases outside gene matches: 5. Here the CDR3 DNA reads TGTGCCAGCAGCCTTATAGCGGGAGTAGATACGCAGTATTTT. Translation gives CASSLIAGVDTQYF.

The rearrangement joins TRBV27 to TRBJ2-7, with TRBD1 matching 7 bases. The germline gives CDR1 MNHEY, CDR2 SMNVEV (reference sequence). V was clipped by 6 bases and J by 2 bases; unmatched bases: 7. CDR3 length equals 14 residues. CDR3 region: CASRRAGTAYEQYF. CDR3 DNA sequence: TGTGCCAGCAGACGAGCAGGGACAGCCTACGAGCAGTACTTC.

This rearrangement joins TRBV7-3 to TRBJ2-3; 9 nucleotides agree with TRBD1. CDR1 is SGHTA, CDR2 FQGTGA, per germline. The CDR3 consists of 14 residues. V shed 5 bases and J 6 bases; nucleotides not matched to a gene: 6. The CDR3 region is CASSPTGGKDTQYF. CDR3 sequence (DNA): TGTGCCAGCAGCCCAACAGGGGGCAAGGATACGCAGTATTTT.